The sequence of this T cell receptor (beta chain) was determined in a study of cytomegalovirus exposure and HLA in healthy donors. Across the study: Early release data held around 80 million unique TCRs from HLA-typed donors.

To note about this clone: What it binds is not known.

The V gene lost 2 bases and the J gene lost 8 bases, with 9 bases spanning the gap. Germline CDR1 is SGHDN and CDR2 is FVKESK. The CDR3 runs to 12 residues. PCR involved 60 Vbeta and 13 Jbeta primers. The assay was immunoSEQ multiplex PCR, and TCRdb's table has in-frame clones only and misses some. The sample lists 100,000 to 150,000 clones, about four fifths occurring once. The study, taken as a whole, reports: Certain sequence variants were highly shared and formed a cluster, and this cluster was likely a sequencing artifact.

The sequence was collected from a woman in her 40s in good health and CMV-seropositive. The source material was PBMCs. The rearrangement uses TRBV14 and TRBJ1-1, with D perhaps TRBD1 (5 bases). The CDR3 reads CASSQLTEEAFF. CDR3 in DNA: TGTGCCAGCAGCCAATTGACAGAGGAAGCTTTCTTT.